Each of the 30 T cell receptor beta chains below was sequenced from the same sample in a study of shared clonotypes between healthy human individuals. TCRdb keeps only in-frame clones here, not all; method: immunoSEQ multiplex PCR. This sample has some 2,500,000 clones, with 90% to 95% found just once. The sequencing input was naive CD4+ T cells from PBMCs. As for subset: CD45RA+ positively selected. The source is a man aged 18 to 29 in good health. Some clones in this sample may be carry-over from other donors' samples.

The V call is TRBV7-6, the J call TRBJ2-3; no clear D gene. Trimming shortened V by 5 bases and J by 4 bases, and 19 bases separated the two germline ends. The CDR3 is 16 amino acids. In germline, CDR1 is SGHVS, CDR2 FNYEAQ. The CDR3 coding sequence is TGTGCCAGCAGCCCCCGCCCTAGGTGGGAACCAGATACGCAGTATTTT. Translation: CASSPRPRWEPDTQYF.

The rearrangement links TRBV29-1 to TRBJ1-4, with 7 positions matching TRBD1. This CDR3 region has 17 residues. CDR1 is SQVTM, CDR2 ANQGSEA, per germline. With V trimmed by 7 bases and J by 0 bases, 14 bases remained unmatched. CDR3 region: CSAARQGDEPTNEKLFF. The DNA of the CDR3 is TGCAGCGCCGCTCGTCAGGGGGACGAACCAACTAATGAAAAACTGTTTTTT.

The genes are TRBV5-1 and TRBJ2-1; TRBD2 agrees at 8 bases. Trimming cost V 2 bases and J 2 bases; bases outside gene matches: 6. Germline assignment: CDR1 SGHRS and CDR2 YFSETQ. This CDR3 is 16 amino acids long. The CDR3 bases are TGCGCCAGCAGCTTAAGGACGGGAGGGCCCTACAATGAGCAGTTCTTC. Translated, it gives CASSLRTGGPYNEQFF.

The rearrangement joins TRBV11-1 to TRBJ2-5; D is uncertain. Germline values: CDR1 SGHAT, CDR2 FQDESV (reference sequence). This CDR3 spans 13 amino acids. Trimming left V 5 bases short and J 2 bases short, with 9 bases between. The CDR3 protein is CASSPGPQETQYF. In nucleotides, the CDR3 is TGTGCCAGCAGCCCCGGGCCGCAAGAGACCCAGTACTTC.

The CDR3 here is CASAGPYEQYF. The CDR3 DNA sequence: TGTGCCAGCGCCGGACCCTACGAGCAGTACTTC. The genes are TRBV6-5 and TRBJ2-7; D is uncertain. Trimming stripped 8 bases from V and 2 bases from J, with 7 bases between. Germline CDR1 and CDR2: MNHEY and SVGAGI. The CDR3 has 11 residues.

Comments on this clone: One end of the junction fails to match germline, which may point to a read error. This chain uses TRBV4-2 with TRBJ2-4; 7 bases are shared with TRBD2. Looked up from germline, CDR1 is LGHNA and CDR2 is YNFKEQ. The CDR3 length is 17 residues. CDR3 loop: CASGQEGRVLAKNIQYF. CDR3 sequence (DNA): TGTGCCAGCGGCCAAGAGGGGAGGGTCTTAGCCAAAAACATTCAGTACTTC.

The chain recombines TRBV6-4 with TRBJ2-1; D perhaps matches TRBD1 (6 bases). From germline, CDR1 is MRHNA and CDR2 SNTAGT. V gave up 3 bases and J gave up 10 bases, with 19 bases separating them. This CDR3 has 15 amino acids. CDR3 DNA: TGTGCCAGCAGTGAATGGGGGCAGGGGATCAACGAGCAGTTCTTC. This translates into CASSEWGQGINEQFF.

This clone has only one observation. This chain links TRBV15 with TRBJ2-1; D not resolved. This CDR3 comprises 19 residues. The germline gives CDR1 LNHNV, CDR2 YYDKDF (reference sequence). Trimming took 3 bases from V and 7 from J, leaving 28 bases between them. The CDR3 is CATSSRPLLVGPMGNEQFF. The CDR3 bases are TGTGCCACCAGCAGCCGCCCCCTTTTAGTAGGCCCCATGGGGAATGAGCAGTTCTTC. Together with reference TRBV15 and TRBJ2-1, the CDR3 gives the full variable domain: DAMVIQNPRYQVTQFGKPVTLSCSQTLNHNVMYWYQQKSSQAPKLLFHYYDKDFNNEADTPDNFQSRRPNTSFCFLDIRSPGLGDTAMYLCATSSRPLLVGPMGNEQFFGPGTRLTVL.

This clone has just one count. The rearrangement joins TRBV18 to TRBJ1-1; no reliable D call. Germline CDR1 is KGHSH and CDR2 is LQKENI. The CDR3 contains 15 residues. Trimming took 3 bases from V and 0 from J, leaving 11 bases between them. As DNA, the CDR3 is TGTGCCAGCTCACCCCTCACGAACATGAACACTGAAGCTTTCTTT. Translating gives CASSPLTNMNTEAFF.

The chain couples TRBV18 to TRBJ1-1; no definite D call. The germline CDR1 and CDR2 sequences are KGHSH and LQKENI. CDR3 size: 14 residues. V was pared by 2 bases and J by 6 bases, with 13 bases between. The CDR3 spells CASSPKGSDSEAFF. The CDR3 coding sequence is TGTGCCAGCTCACCAAAGGGATCCGACTCTGAAGCTTTCTTT.

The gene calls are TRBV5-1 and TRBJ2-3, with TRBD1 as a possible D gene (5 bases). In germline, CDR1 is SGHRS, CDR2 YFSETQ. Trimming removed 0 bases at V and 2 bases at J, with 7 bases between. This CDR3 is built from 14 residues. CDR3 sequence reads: CASSLDGHTDTQYF. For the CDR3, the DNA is TGCGCCAGCAGCTTGGACGGACACACAGATACGCAGTATTTT.

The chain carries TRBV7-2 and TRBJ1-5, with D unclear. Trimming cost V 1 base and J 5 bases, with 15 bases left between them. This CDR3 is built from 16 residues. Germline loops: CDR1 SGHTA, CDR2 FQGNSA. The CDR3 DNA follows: TGTGCCAGCAGCTTAGGAGGCGGTAGAACCGATCAGCCCCAGCATTTT. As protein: CASSLGGGRTDQPQHF.

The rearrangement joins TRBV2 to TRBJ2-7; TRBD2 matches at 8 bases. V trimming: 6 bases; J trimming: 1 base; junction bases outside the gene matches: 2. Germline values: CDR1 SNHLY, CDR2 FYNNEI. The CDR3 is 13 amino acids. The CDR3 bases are TGTGCCAGCAGGGGCGGGGGGTCCTACGAGCAGTACTTC. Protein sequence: CASRGGGSYEQYF.

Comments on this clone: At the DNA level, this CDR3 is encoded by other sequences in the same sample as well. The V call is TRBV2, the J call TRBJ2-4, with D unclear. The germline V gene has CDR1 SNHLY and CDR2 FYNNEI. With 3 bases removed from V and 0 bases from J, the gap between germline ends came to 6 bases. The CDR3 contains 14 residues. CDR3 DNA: TGTGCCAGCAGTGACCCGAGAGCCAAAAACATTCAGTACTTC. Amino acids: CASSDPRAKNIQYF.

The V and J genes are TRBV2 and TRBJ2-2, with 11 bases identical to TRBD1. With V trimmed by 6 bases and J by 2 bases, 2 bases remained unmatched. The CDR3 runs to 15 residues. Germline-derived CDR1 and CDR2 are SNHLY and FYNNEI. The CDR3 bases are TGTGCCAGCAGCTGGACAGGGGGCAACACCGGGGAGCTGTTTTTT. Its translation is CASSWTGGNTGELFF. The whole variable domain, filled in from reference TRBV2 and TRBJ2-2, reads EPEVTQTPSHQVTQMGQEVILRCVPISNHLYFYWYRQILGQKVEFLVSFYNNEISEKSEIFDDQFSVERPDGSNFTLKIRSTKLEDSAMYFCASSWTGGNTGELFFGEGSRLTVL.

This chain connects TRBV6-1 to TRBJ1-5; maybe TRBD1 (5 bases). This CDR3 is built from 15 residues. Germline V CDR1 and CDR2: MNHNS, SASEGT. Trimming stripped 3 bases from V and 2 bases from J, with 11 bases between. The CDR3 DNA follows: TGTGCCAGCAGTGACATGAGAGGGGGCAATCAGCCCCAGCATTTT. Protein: CASSDMRGGNQPQHF.

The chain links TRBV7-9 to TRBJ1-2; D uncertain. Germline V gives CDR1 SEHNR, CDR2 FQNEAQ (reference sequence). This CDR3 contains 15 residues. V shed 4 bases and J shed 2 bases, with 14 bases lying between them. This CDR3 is CASSSTLGSNYGYTF. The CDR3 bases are TGTGCCAGCAGCTCGACTTTAGGTTCCAACTATGGCTACACCTTC.

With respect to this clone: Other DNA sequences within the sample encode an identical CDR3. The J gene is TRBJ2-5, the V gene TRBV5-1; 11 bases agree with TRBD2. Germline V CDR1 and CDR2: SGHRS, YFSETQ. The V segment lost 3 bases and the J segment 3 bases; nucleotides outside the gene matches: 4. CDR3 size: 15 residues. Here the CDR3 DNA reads TGCGCCAGCAGCTCGTTGACTAGCGGGGAAGAGACCCAGTACTTC. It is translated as CASSSLTSGEETQYF.

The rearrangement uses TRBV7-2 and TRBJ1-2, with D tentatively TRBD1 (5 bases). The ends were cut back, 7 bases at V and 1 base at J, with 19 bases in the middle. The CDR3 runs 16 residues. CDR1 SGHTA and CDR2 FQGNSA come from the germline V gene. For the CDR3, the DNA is TGTGCCAGCACCGCGACAGCCTCGGGGTTTAACTATGGCTACACCTTC. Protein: CASTATASGFNYGYTF.

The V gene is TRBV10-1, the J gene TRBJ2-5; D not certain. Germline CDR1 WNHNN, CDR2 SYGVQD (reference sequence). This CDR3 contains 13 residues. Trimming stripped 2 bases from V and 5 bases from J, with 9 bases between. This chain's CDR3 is CASSETSTETQYF. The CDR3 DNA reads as TGCGCCAGCAGTGAGACGTCTACCGAGACCCAGTACTTC.

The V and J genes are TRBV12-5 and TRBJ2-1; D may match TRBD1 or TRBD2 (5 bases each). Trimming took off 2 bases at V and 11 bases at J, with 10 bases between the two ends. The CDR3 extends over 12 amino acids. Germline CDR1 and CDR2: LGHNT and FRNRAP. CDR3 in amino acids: CASGLIMGQQFF. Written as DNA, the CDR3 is TGTGCTAGTGGTTTGATAATGGGACAGCAGTTCTTC. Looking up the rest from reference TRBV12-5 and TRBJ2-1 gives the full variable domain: DARVTQTPRHKVTEMGQEVTMRCQPILGHNTVFWYRQTMMQGLELLAYFRNRAPLDDSGMPKDRFSAEMPDATLATLKIQPSEPRDSAVYFCASGLIMGQQFFGPGTRLTVL.

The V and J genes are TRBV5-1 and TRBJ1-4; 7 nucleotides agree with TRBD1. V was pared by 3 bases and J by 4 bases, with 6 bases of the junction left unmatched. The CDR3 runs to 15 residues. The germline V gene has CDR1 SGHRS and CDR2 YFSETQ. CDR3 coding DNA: TGCGCCAGCAGCTGGGGGACAGCTATTAATGAAAAACTGTTTTTT. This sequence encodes CASSWGTAINEKLFF. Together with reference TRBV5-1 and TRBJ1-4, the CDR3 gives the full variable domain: KAGVTQTPRYLIKTRGQQVTLSCSPISGHRSVSWYQQTPGQGLQFLFEYFSETQRNKGNFPGRFSGRQFSNSRSEMNVSTLELGDSALYLCASSWGTAINEKLFFGSGTQLSVL.

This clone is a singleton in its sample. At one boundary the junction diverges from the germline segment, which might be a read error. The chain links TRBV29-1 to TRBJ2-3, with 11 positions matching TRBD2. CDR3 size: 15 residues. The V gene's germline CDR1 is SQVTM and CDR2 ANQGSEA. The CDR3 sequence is CSVEASGRSPDTQYF. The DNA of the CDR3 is TGCAGCGTCGAAGCTAGCGGGAGGTCCCCCGATACGCAGTATTTT.

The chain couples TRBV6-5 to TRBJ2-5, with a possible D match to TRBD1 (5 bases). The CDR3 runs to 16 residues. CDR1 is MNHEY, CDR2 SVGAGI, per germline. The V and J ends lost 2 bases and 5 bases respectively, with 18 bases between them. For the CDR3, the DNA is TGTGCCAGCAGTTACGGGCTAGGGGCGCGGTTTGAGACCCAGTACTTC. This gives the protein CASSYGLGARFETQYF.

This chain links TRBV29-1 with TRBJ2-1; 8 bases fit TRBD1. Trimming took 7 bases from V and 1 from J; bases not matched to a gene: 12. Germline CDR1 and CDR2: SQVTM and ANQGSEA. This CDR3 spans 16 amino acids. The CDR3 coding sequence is TGCAGCGCCCATGGCGCAGGGGGCCTATCCTACAATGAGCAGTTCTTC. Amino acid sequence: CSAHGAGGLSYNEQFF.

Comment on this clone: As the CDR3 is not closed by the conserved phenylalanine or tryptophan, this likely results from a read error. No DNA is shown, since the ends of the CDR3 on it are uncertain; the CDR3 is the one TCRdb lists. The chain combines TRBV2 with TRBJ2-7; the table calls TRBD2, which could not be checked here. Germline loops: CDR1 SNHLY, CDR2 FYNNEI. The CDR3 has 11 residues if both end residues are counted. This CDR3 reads CASSSGSASDL.

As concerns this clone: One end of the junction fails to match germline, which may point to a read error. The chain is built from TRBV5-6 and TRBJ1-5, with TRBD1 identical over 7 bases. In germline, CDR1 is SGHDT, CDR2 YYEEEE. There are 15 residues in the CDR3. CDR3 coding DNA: TGTACCAGCAGCTACCGGGACAGATTCAATCAGCCCCAGCATTTT. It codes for CTSSYRDRFNQPQHF.

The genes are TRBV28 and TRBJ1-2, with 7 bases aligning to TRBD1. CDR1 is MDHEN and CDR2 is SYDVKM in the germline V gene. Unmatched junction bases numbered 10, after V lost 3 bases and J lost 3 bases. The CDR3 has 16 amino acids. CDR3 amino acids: CASSLTRGRGDYGYTF. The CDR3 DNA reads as TGTGCCAGCAGTTTGACTAGGGGGCGCGGTGACTATGGCTACACCTTC.

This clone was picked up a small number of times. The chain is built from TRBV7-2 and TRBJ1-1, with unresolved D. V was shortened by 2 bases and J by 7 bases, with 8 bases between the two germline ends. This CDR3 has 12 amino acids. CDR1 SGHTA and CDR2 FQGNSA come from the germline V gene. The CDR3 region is CASSLRGDEAFF. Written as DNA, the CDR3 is TGTGCCAGCAGCTTAAGAGGCGATGAAGCTTTCTTT.

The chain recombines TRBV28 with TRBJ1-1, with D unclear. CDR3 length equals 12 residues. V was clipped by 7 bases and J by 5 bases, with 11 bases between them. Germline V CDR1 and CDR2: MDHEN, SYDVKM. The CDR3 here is CASIDRGTEAFF. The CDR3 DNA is TGTGCCAGCATTGATCGGGGTACTGAAGCTTTCTTT.